These T cell receptor beta chains were read from a single sample in a study of tumor-infiltrating lymphocytes in localized non-small cell lung cancer. Clones were sequenced by immunoSEQ multiplex PCR, and TCRdb holds only the in-frame ones, with some missing. There are fewer than 15,000 clones in the sample; roughly 74% occur only once, and 14% lies in the top ten. The sample was uninvolved lung tissue not adjacent to the tumor. The source of these receptors is a human donor with non-small cell lung cancer. Both conserved end residues are part of each CDR3. D genes are given only for firm matches. For some rows the clone size is stated as once, few or many, or as a class when expanded; others skip it.

j_call	v_call	d_call	clone_size	cdr3_nt	cdr3_aa
TRBJ1-2	TRBV28	TRBD1	.	TGTGCCACCACGGACAGGGGCCTTTATGGCTACACCTTC	CATTDRGLYGYTF
TRBJ2-3	TRBV7-2	.	.	TGTGCCAGCAGCGTATTCGGGGCCCAGGCAAGCACAGATACGCAGTATTTT	CASSVFGAQASTDTQYF
TRBJ1-2	TRBV11-2	.	few	TGTGCCAGCAGTCCCGGAGGTTATGGCTACACCTTC	CASSPGGYGYTF
TRBJ2-2	TRBV6-5	.	few	TGTGCCAGCAGTTATGAGCAGGGGAGGTCCGGGGAGCTGTTTTTT	CASSYEQGRSGELFF
TRBJ1-2	TRBV7-2	.	.	TGTGCCAGCAGCTTAGACACAGGCGTAGCTAACTATGGCTACACCTTC	CASSLDTGVANYGYTF
TRBJ2-7	TRBV28	TRBD2	few	TGTGCCAGCGCCGGGACTAGCGGGGCCATCTACGAGCAGTACTTC	CASAGTSGAIYEQYF
TRBJ1-2	TRBV11-2	.	.	TGTGCCAGCAGCTTAGCGGGAGTTGGCCATGGCTACACCTTC	CASSLAGVGHGYTF
TRBJ2-3	TRBV2	TRBD2	few	TGTGCCAGCAGTGAGACGAGGACTAGCGAGGGCACAGATACGCAGTATTTT	CASSETRTSEGTDTQYF
TRBJ1-1	TRBV11-3	TRBD1	.	TGTGCCAGCAGCCCCGGGACAGGGGTAAACACTGAAGCTTTCTTT	CASSPGTGVNTEAFF
TRBJ1-2	TRBV5-1	.	.	TGCGCCAGCAGCGGCGGTGGGTATGGCTACACCTTC	CASSGGGYGYTF
TRBJ1-5	TRBV6-5	TRBD1	.	TGTGCCAGCACCCCGGACAGGGACAGCAATCAGCCCCAGCATTTT	CASTPDRDSNQPQHF
TRBJ2-3	TRBV29-1	.	.	TGCAGCGCAAGGGAGACACCCTTTGGAACAGATACGCAGTATTTT	CSARETPFGTDTQYF
TRBJ2-4	TRBV25-1	.	.	TGTGCCAGCAGTGAGGGTGGGGGGCTAGCCAAAAACATTCAGTACTTC	CASSEGGGLAKNIQYF
TRBJ2-7	TRBV28	TRBD1	.	TGTGCCAGCAGTTTGGGGACAGGGTCCTACGAGCAGTACTTC	CASSLGTGSYEQYF
TRBJ1-1	TRBV7-9	TRBD1	few	TGTGCCAGCGGGGACAGCTTAATGAACACTGAAGCTTTCTTT	CASGDSLMNTEAFF
TRBJ2-4	TRBV30	.	.	TGTGCCTGGAACCCCACAGGGGCCAAAAACATTCAGTACTTC	CAWNPTGAKNIQYF
TRBJ2-2	TRBV11-2	.	few	TGTGCCAGCAGCTTAGATCTGCCTCCCGGGGAGCTGTTTTTT	CASSLDLPPGELFF
TRBJ1-2	TRBV7-9	TRBD1	.	TGTGCCAGCAGTCCCCACAGGGGGGCTAACTATGGCTACACCTTC	CASSPHRGANYGYTF
TRBJ1-2	TRBV28	.	.	TGTGCCAGCAGTTTAGCCGCAAACTATGGCTACACCTTC	CASSLAANYGYTF
TRBJ1-1	TRBV6-5	.	.	TGTGCCAGCAGTTTACGGGGCCAGAAGACTGAAGCTTTCTTT	CASSLRGQKTEAFF
TRBJ1-2	TRBV5-4	.	.	TGTGCCAGCAGCCTAGTGACGGACTATGGCTACACCTTC	CASSLVTDYGYTF
TRBJ1-6	TRBV6-1	.	.	TGTGCCAGCAGTGATGGGTATAATTCACCCCTCCACTTT	CASSDGYNSPLHF
TRBJ1-2	TRBV2	.	.	TGTGCCAGCAGCAGGGACGGCGGCGACTATGGCTACACCTTC	CASSRDGGDYGYTF
TRBJ1-1	TRBV7-9	.	.	TGTGCCAGCAGCTCAAGCGCAGCGAACACTGAAGCTTTCTTT	CASSSSAANTEAFF
TRBJ2-5	TRBV7-2	.	.	TGTGCCAGCAGCTTAAAAAGGGAGACCCAGTACTTC	CASSLKRETQYF
TRBJ1-1	TRBV6-5	TRBD1	.	TGTGCCAGCAAAAAACAGGGGACGAACACTGAAGCTTTCTTT	CASKKQGTNTEAFF
TRBJ2-3	TRBV2	.	.	TGTGCCAGCTCCGAACAGAGCACAGATACGCAGTATTTT	CASSEQSTDTQYF
TRBJ1-6	TRBV6-4	TRBD1	few	TGTGCCAGCAGTGAAGGGACAGGGAATTCACCCCTCCACTTT	CASSEGTGNSPLHF
TRBJ2-7	TRBV6-5	TRBD1	.	TGTGCCAGCAGGAAGGAGAGGACAGGGGACTACGAGCAGTACTTC	CASRKERTGDYEQYF
TRBJ2-7	TRBV2	.	.	TGTGCCAGTTGGGCAGTGGACAAAACCTACGAGCAGTACTTC	CASWAVDKTYEQYF
TRBJ2-3	TRBV5-6	.	.	TGTGCCAGCAGCTTGAGGTCAGCGTATAGCACAGATACGCAGTATTTT	CASSLRSAYSTDTQYF
TRBJ2-7	TRBV4-1	.	once	TGCGCCAGCAGCCAAGATACAGGGCAGTCCTACGAGCAGTACTTC	CASSQDTGQSYEQYF
TRBJ2-3	TRBV6-4	TRBD2	.	TGTGCCAGCAGTGACTCTAGCGGGGGTACAGATACGCAGTATTTT	CASSDSSGGTDTQYF
TRBJ2-4	TRBV5-1	.	.	TGCGCCAGCAGCTTGGAAGGAGCAGGGGACATTCAGTACTTC	CASSLEGAGDIQYF
TRBJ1-6	TRBV28	.	.	TGTGCCAGCAGTTTTTCCAGGGGATTAAATTCACCCCTCCACTTT	CASSFSRGLNSPLHF
TRBJ1-5	TRBV6-1	TRBD1	.	TGTGCCAGCAGTGAAGACAGGGGTGGCAATCAGCCCCAGCATTTT	CASSEDRGGNQPQHF
TRBJ2-3	TRBV25-1	.	once	TGTGCCAGCAGCGGCCCTCCCGGGCGATATACGCAGTATTTT	CASSGPPGRYTQYF
TRBJ2-7	TRBV5-6	TRBD2	.	TGTGCCAGCAGCTTGTACGGTCTAGCGGGAGATCGAGAGCAGTACTTC	CASSLYGLAGDREQYF
TRBJ1-1	TRBV5-1	.	few	TGCGCCAGCAGCACCAGCACCGAAGCTTTCTTT	CASSTSTEAFF
TRBJ1-1	TRBV9	TRBD1	few	TGTGCCAGCAGCGTAGAACCGGGACAGGGCACTGAAGCTTTCTTT	CASSVEPGQGTEAFF
TRBJ2-1	TRBV29-1	.	.	TGCAGCGGCGGGGGCTTCACCTACAATGAGCAGTTCTTC	CSGGGFTYNEQFF
TRBJ2-3	TRBV27	.	.	TGTGCCAGCAGTTACCAGGGGACGAACACAGATACGCAGTATTTT	CASSYQGTNTDTQYF
TRBJ1-6	TRBV28	.	.	TGTGCCAGCAGTTTCAGGGTTGGGGGTTCACCCCTCCACTTT	CASSFRVGGSPLHF
TRBJ1-5	TRBV6-1	TRBD1	once	TGTGCCAGCAGTGGAGGACAGGTTGCGGGTAATCAGCCCCAGCATTTT	CASSGGQVAGNQPQHF
TRBJ1-1	TRBV5-4	.	.	TGTGCCAGCAGCGCGGGACTGAGGAACACTGAAGCTTTCTTT	CASSAGLRNTEAFF
TRBJ1-1	TRBV2	.	.	TGTGCCAGCAGTGGCGGGATGAACACTGAAGCTTTCTTT	CASSGGMNTEAFF
TRBJ2-1	TRBV30	.	few	TGTGCCTGGAGTGTATACGGCCAAGCGAGCTCCTACAATGAGCAGTTCTTC	CAWSVYGQASSYNEQFF
TRBJ1-4	TRBV2	.	.	TGTGCCAGCAGTCCCGGGGGAGCTAATGAAAAACTGTTTTTT	CASSPGGANEKLFF
TRBJ2-1	TRBV7-9	TRBD1	once	TGTGCCAGCAGCCACGAACAGGGGGTGGTGGAGTTCTTC	CASSHEQGVVEFF
TRBJ2-7	TRBV29-1	.	.	TGCAGCGGTGGACAGTTCTACGAGCAGTACTTC	CSGGQFYEQYF
TRBJ2-1	TRBV2	.	once	TGTGCCAGCAGGGGGGACGGTTACAATGAGCAGTTCTTC	CASRGDGYNEQFF